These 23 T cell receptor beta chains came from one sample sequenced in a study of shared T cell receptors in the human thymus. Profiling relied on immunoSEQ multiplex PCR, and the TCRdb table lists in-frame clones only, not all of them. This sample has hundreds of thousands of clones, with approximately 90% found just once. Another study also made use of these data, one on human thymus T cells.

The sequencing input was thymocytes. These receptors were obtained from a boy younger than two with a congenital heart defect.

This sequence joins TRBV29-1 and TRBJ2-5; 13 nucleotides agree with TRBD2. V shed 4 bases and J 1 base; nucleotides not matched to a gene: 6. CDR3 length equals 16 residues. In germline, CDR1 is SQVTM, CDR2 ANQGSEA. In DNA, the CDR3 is TGCAGCGTTGGGGGGGGACTAGCGGGGACCCAAGAGACCCAGTACTTC. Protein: CSVGGGLAGTQETQYF. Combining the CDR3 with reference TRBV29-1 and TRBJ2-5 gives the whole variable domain SAVISQKPSRDICQRGTSLTIQCQVDSQVTMMFWYRQQPGQSLTLIATANQGSEATYESGFVIDKFPISRPNLTFSTLTVSNMSPEDSSIYLCSVGGGLAGTQETQYFGPGTRLLVL.

CDR3 protein: CASSKVGDREILGGGGEQFF. DNA for the CDR3: TGTGCCAGCAGCAAAGTCGGGGACAGGGAGATTCTTGGGGGTGGGGGTGAGCAGTTCTTC. The V gene is TRBV21-1, the J gene TRBJ2-1; no DNA check was done on the table's D call, TRBD1. TRBV21-1 is shown as a pseudogene. This CDR3 spans 20 amino acids.

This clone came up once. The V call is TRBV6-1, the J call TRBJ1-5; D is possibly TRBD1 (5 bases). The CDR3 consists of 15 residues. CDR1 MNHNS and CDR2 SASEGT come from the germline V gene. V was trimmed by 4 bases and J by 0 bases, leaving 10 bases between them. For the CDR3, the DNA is TGTGCCAGCAGTGTGACAGAATATAGCAATCAGCCCCAGCATTTT. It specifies CASSVTEYSNQPQHF.

The CDR3 region has the DNA TGCGCCAGCAGCCTAAAATCCCGGGAGTACGGGAGGACCCAGTACTTC. This gives the protein CASSLKSREYGRTQYF. The V and J genes are TRBV4-3 and TRBJ2-5; a possible D gene is TRBD2 (6 bases). Trimming took off 4 bases at V and 7 bases at J, with 22 bases between the two ends. There are 16 residues in the CDR3. Germline CDR1 LGHNA, CDR2 YSLEER.

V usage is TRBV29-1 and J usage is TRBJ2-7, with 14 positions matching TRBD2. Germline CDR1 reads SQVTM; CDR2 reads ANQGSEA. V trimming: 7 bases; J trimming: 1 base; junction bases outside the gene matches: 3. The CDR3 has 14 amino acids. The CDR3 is CSGLAGGSSYEQYF. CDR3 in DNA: TGCAGCGGACTAGCGGGAGGGTCGTCCTACGAGCAGTACTTC.

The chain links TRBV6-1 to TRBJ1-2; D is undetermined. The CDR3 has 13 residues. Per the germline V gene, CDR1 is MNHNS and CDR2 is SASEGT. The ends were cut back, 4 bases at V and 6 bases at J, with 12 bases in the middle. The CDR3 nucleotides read TGTGCCAGCAGTGGCCCCAGAAGTGATGGCTACACCTTC. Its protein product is CASSGPRSDGYTF.

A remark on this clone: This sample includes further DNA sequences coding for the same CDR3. The CDR3 sequence: CASSTGTGAYEQYF. The CDR3, as DNA: TGCGCCAGCAGCACCGGGACAGGGGCCTACGAGCAGTACTTC. The chain employs TRBV5-1 and TRBJ2-7, with 10 nucleotides matching TRBD1. CDR1 and CDR2 from the germline V gene are SGHRS and YFSETQ. J gave up 2 bases and V 4 bases, and 3 bases lay outside the gene matches. The CDR3 runs to 14 residues.

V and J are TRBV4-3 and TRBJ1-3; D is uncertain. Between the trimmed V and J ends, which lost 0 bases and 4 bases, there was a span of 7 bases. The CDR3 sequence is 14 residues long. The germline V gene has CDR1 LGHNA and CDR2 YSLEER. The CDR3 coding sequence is TGCGCCAGCAGCCAAGACCAGTCAGGAAACACCATATATTTT. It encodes CASSQDQSGNTIYF.

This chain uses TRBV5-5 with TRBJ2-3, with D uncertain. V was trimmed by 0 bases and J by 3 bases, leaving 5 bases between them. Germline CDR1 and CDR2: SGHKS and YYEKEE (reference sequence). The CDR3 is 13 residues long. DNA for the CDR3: TGTGCCAGCAGCTTGGGTAGAACAGATACGCAGTATTTT. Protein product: CASSLGRTDTQYF. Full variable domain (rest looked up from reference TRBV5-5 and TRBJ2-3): DAGVTQSPTHLIKTRGQQVTLRCSPISGHKSVSWYQQVLGQGPQFIFQYYEKEERGRGNFPDRFSARQFPNYSSELNVNALLLGDSALYLCASSLGRTDTQYFGPGTRLTVL.

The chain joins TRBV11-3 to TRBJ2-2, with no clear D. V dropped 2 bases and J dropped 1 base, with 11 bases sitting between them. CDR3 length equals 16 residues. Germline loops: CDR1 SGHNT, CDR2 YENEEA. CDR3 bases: TGTGCCAGCAGCTTATACCAGACGGGGAACACCGGGGAGCTGTTTTTT. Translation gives CASSLYQTGNTGELFF.

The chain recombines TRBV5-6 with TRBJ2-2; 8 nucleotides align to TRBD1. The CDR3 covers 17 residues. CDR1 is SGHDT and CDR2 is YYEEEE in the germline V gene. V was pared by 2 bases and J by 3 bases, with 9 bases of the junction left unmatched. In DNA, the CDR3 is TGTGCCAGCAGCTTCAATTCGGCGGACAGGGACACCGGGGAGCTGTTTTTT. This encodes CASSFNSADRDTGELFF.

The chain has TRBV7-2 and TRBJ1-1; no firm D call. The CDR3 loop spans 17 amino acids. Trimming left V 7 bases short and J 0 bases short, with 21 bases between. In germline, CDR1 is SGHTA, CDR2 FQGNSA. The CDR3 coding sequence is TGTGCCAGCACCAGATCACCGGGAAGGCTAATGAACACTGAAGCTTTCTTT. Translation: CASTRSPGRLMNTEAFF.

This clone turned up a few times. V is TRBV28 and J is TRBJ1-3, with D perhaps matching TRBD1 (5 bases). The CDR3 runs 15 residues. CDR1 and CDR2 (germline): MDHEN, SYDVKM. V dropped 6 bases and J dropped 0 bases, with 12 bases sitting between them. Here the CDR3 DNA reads TGTGCCAGCAGCCTCGGGGGTAGCTCTGGAAACACCATATATTTT. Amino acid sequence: CASSLGGSSGNTIYF. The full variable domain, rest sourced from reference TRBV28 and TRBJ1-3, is DVKVTQSSRYLVKRTGEKVFLECVQDMDHENMFWYRQDPGLGLRLIYFSYDVKMKEKGDIPEGYSVSREKKERFSLILESASTNQTSMYLCASSLGGSSGNTIYFGEGSWLTVV.

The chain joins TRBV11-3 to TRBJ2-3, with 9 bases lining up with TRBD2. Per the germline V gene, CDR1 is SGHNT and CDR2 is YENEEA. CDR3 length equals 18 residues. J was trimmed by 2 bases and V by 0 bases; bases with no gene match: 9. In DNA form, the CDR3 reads TGTGCCAGCAGCTTAGATCCTATGACTAGCGGCACCACAGATACGCAGTATTTT. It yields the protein CASSLDPMTSGTTDTQYF.

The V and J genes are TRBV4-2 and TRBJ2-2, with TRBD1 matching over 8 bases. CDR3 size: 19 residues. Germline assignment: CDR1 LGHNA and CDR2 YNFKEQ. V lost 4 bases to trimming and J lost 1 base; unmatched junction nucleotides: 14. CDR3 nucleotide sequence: TGTGCCAGCAGCCGAGAGATTTCAGGGGGCGATAGGAACACCGGGGAGCTGTTTTTT. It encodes CASSREISGGDRNTGELFF.

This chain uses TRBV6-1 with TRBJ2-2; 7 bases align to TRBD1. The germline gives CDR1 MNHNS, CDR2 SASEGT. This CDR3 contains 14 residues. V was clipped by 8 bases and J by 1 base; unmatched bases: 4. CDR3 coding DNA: TGTGCCAGCTTCGACAGGGAGAACACCGGGGAGCTGTTTTTT. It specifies CASFDRENTGELFF.

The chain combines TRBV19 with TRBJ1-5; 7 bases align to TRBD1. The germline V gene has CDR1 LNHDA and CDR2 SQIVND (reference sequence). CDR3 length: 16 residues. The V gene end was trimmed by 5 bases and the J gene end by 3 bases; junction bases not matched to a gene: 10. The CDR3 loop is CASSPRGAGPNQPQHF. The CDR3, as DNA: TGTGCCAGTAGTCCCAGGGGGGCCGGCCCCAATCAGCCCCAGCATTTT.

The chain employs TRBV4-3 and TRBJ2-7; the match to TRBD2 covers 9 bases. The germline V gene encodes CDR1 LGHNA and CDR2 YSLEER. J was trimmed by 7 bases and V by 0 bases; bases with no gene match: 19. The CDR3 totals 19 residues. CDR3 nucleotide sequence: TGCGCCAGCAGCCAAGATTGGGGGGCTAGCGGGACCGATGGGCGAGAGCAGTACTTC. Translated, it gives CASSQDWGASGTDGREQYF.

CDR3 protein: CATTGRGRGRASNQPQHF. CDR3 DNA: TGTGCCACCACCGGCCGGGGTCGGGGAAGGGCTAGCAATCAGCCCCAGCATTTT. This rearrangement joins TRBV28 to TRBJ1-5, with D unclear. CDR1 is MDHEN and CDR2 is SYDVKM in the germline V gene. The CDR3 length is 18 residues. The V gene lost 10 bases and the J gene lost 0 bases, with 25 bases spanning the gap.

The CDR3 loop is CASSPGQGTTGELFF. The CDR3 DNA reads as TGTGCCAGCTCACCGGGACAGGGGACCACCGGGGAGCTGTTTTTT. The chain recombines TRBV18 with TRBJ2-2, with 10 bases lining up with TRBD1. This CDR3 has 15 residues. The trim removed 3 bases at V and 4 bases at J, leaving 2 bases unmatched. CDR1 is KGHSH, CDR2 LQKENI, per germline.

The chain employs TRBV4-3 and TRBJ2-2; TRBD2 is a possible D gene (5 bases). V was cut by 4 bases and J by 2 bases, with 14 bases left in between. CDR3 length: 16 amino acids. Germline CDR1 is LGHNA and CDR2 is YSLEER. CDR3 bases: TGCGCCAGCAGCCCAACTATCTCGGGAAACACCGGGGAGCTGTTTTTT. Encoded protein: CASSPTISGNTGELFF.

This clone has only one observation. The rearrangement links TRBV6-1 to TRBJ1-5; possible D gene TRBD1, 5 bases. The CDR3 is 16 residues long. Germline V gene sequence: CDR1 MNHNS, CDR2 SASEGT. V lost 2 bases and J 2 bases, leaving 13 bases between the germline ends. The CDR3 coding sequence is TGTGCCAGCAGTGAAATGAAGGGGCAGGGCAATCAGCCCCAGCATTTT. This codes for CASSEMKGQGNQPQHF.

The CDR3 DNA reads TGCGCCAGCAGCCAGTCAGACGCCGGGACACGACGCCAAGAGACCCAGTACTTC. Its protein product is CASSQSDAGTRRQETQYF. The chain employs TRBV4-3 and TRBJ2-5, with D perhaps matching TRBD1 (6 bases). The CDR3 extends over 18 amino acids. The germline CDR1 and CDR2 sequences are LGHNA and YSLEER. Trimming took 3 bases from V and 1 from J, leaving 21 bases between them.